The clone carrying this T cell receptor (beta chain) was seen at least ten times. The data were taken from a study of T cells in Graves' hyperthyroidism and ophthalmopathy. From RNA transcripts, TCR beta CDR3 regions were amplified. The HTBI primer set was used in a first-round RT-PCR of the TCR CDR3. TCRdb called the multiplex PCR reads again in MiXCR, with one record for every CDR3 protein. This table holds 640,000 or so distinct CDR3 sequences, approximately 15% found once. Germline V CDR1 and CDR2: SQVTM, ANQGSEA. V lost 7 bases, J lost 3 bases, and 8 bases stayed unmatched. The CDR3 sequence is 13 residues long.

The sequence came from a young woman with Graves' ophthalmopathy. Sequenced input: blood. This chain uses TRBV29-1 with TRBJ2-7; 8 bases are shared with TRBD1. The CDR3 region is CSALDRVGYEQYF. The CDR3 DNA sequence: TGCAGCGCTCTGGACAGGGTAGGCTACGAGCAGTACTTC.